The next 22 T cell receptor beta chains were all read from a single sample in a study of T cells after yellow fever vaccination. TCRdb re-called the 5' RACE reads through MiXCR, storing one row per CDR3 protein. The repertoire holds hundreds of thousands of distinct CDR3 sequences, with roughly 9.4% as singletons. Sample: PBMCs, taken on the day of the first yellow fever vaccination. The receptors come from a man aged 18 to 35 who received the YFV17D yellow fever vaccine.

V and J are TRBV4-2 and TRBJ1-2; 8 positions match TRBD1. The CDR3 is 18 amino acids. CDR1 is LGHNA, CDR2 YNFKEQ, per germline. The V segment lost 0 bases and the J segment 0 bases; nucleotides outside the gene matches: 9. The CDR3 spells CASSQDLNRGLANYGYTF. The CDR3 bases are TGTGCCAGCAGCCAAGATCTAAACAGGGGGTTAGCTAACTATGGCTACACCTTC.

This clonotype was observed a few times. The rearrangement uses TRBV6-2 or TRBV6-3 and TRBJ2-7; no reliable D call. Germline V gives CDR1 MNHEY, CDR2 SVGEGT. The CDR3 consists of 13 residues. Trimming took 10 bases from V and 4 from J, leaving 17 bases between them. CDR3 sequence: CAISARRDYEQYV. In DNA form, the CDR3 reads TGTGCCATCTCCGCCAGGCGAGATTACGAGCAGTACGTC.

This clonotype was found a few times. The V gene is TRBV25-1, the J gene TRBJ2-7; 8 bases align to TRBD1. The V and J ends lost 2 bases and 0 bases, in that order; junction bases with no gene match: 0. Germline-derived CDR1 and CDR2 are MGHDK and SYGVNS. The CDR3 contains 14 residues. Here the CDR3 reads CASSEDRGSYEQYF. The CDR3, as DNA: TGTGCCAGCAGTGAAGACAGGGGCTCCTACGAGCAGTACTTC.

The table lists this clonotype with a few counts. V usage is TRBV7-2 and J usage is TRBJ1-2, with a possible D match to TRBD1 (5 bases). Germline values: CDR1 SGHTA, CDR2 FQGNSA. This CDR3 spans 14 amino acids. The V and J ends lost 5 bases and 8 bases respectively, with 18 bases between them. Here the CDR3 reads CASSPHGGREGYTF. The CDR3 coding sequence is TGTGCCAGCAGCCCGCACGGGGGTCGAGAGGGCTACACCTTC. The variable domain in full, with the rest retrieved from reference TRBV7-2 and TRBJ1-2, is GAGVSQSPSNKVTEKGKDVELRCDPISGHTALYWYRQSLGQGLEFLIYFQGNSAPDKSGLPSDRFSAERTGGSVSTLTIQRTQQEDSAVYLCASSPHGGREGYTFGSGTRLTVV.

This clonotype was found a few times. The chain has TRBV18 and TRBJ1-2; D gene ambiguous. Germline values: CDR1 KGHSH, CDR2 LQKENI. The CDR3 consists of 14 residues. Trimming cost V 3 bases and J 2 bases, with 10 bases left between them. CDR3 in amino acids: CASSPPGRNYGYTF. CDR3 in DNA: TGTGCCAGCTCACCTCCAGGAAGGAACTATGGCTACACCTTC.

The V and J genes are TRBV24-1 and TRBJ2-1; possibly TRBD1 for D (7 bases). This CDR3 is built from 19 residues. V was shortened by 3 bases and J by 3 bases, with 23 bases between the two germline ends. Germline loops: CDR1 KGHDR, CDR2 SFDVKD. CDR3: CATSDPGLSGGRFYNEQFF. In DNA form, the CDR3 reads TGTGCCACCAGTGATCCGGGGCTTTCAGGGGGGAGATTCTACAATGAGCAGTTCTTC.

This clonotype occurred many times. V usage is TRBV20-1 and J usage is TRBJ2-3, with D perhaps assigned TRBD1 or TRBD2 (5 bases each). CDR1 is DFQATT, CDR2 SNEGSKA, per germline (reference sequence). The CDR3 has 14 residues. The V end was cut by 5 bases, the J end by 0 bases, with 12 bases between. The CDR3 protein is CSAPNRDSTDTQYF. The CDR3 DNA reads as TGCAGTGCTCCTAACCGGGACAGCACAGATACGCAGTATTTT.

In its sample, this clonotype was seen a few times. The chain is built from TRBV20-1 and TRBJ2-3; unclear D gene. This CDR3 is 11 amino acids long. Trimming took off 7 bases at V and 4 bases at J, with 9 bases between the two ends. Per the germline V gene, CDR1 is DFQATT and CDR2 is SNEGSKA (reference sequence). CDR3 nucleotides: TGCAGTGGACGGCTGGCAGATACGCAGTATTTT. It codes for CSGRLADTQYF.

A remark on this clonotype: At one end the junction does not follow the germline gene, possibly because of a read error. The chain's CDR3 is CASSLNRLRGTLAKNIKYF. The CDR3 DNA is TGTGCCAGCAGCTTAAATCGCTTAAGGGGAACCCTAGCCAAAAACATTAAGTACTTC. V is TRBV11-2 and J is TRBJ2-4; D tentatively reads TRBD1 or TRBD2 (5 bases each). The CDR3 sequence is 19 residues long. Germline CDR1 and CDR2: SGHAT and FQNNGV.

In its sample, this clonotype was seen a few times. In DNA form, the CDR3 reads TGTGCCAGCAGCCAATCGAGTCTAGCGGGGAATTACGAGCAGTACTTC. It specifies CASSQSSLAGNYEQYF. The chain combines TRBV16 with TRBJ2-7; 9 positions match TRBD2. The CDR3 runs 16 residues. CDR1 KGHSY and CDR2 FQNENV come from the germline V gene. V was pared by 0 bases and J by 4 bases, with 7 bases of the junction left unmatched.

At least ten counts were recorded for this clonotype. The V gene is TRBV5-1, the J gene TRBJ2-1; maybe TRBD1 (7 bases). V shed 1 base and J shed 0 bases, with 8 bases lying between them. This CDR3 has 15 amino acids. Germline V gene sequence: CDR1 SGHRS, CDR2 YFSETQ. Here the CDR3 reads CASSLQGGSYNEQFF. For the CDR3, the DNA is TGCGCCAGCAGCTTGCAGGGGGGCTCCTACAATGAGCAGTTCTTC.

The chain links TRBV28 to TRBJ1-5, with D perhaps matching TRBD1 (5 bases). The length of the CDR3 is 16 residues. CDR1 MDHEN and CDR2 SYDVKM come from the germline V gene. Trimming pared 4 bases from V and 5 bases from J, leaving 18 bases between. CDR3 residues: CASSSALGDGDQPQHF. CDR3 DNA: TGTGCCAGCAGTTCGGCCTTAGGGGACGGGGATCAGCCCCAGCATTTT.

This clonotype was counted between two and nine times. This sequence joins TRBV6-1 and TRBJ1-6; no firm D call. CDR1 MNHNS and CDR2 SASEGT come from the germline V gene. This CDR3 region has 13 residues. Trimming pared 6 bases from V and 0 bases from J, leaving 3 bases between. The CDR3 nucleotides read TGTGCCAGCAGGAGCTCCTATAATTCACCCCTCCACTTT. Translated: CASRSSYNSPLHF.

The chain is built from TRBV30 and TRBJ2-3; 11 bases match TRBD2. The CDR3 sequence is 18 residues long. With 6 bases clipped from V and 0 bases from J, the junction kept 14 bases outside the gene matches. Germline CDR1 reads GTSNPN; CDR2 reads SVGIG (reference sequence). Here the CDR3 reads CACYLALGLAESTDTQYF. CDR3 DNA: TGTGCCTGCTACCTAGCCCTGGGACTAGCGGAAAGCACAGATACGCAGTATTTT.

The sample holds a few counts of this clonotype. The J gene is TRBJ2-1, the V gene TRBV7-3; the match to TRBD2 covers 9 bases. This CDR3 comprises 16 residues. Trimming cost V 1 base and J 5 bases; bases outside gene matches: 6. The germline gives CDR1 SGHTA, CDR2 FQGTGA. The CDR3 loop reads CASSLMGGGVNNEQFF. The CDR3 DNA follows: TGTGCCAGCAGCTTAATGGGCGGGGGGGTCAACAATGAGCAGTTCTTC. The variable domain in full, completed from reference TRBV7-3 and TRBJ2-1, reads GAGVSQTPSNKVTEKGKYVELRCDPISGHTALYWYRQSLGQGPEFLIYFQGTGAADDSGLPNDRFFAVRPEGSVSTLKIQRTERGDSAVYLCASSLMGGGVNNEQFFGPGTRLTVL.

This clonotype was found a few times. In DNA form, the CDR3 reads TGTGCCAGCAGTTACTCGGGGGTAGGATCCTACGAGCAGTACTTC. Protein sequence: CASSYSGVGSYEQYF. The chain couples TRBV6-5 to TRBJ2-7; D tentatively reads TRBD1 or TRBD2 (5 bases each). The length of the CDR3 is 15 residues. The germline V and J ends were trimmed by 0 bases and 1 base, with 10 bases remaining between them. Germline V gene sequence: CDR1 MNHEY, CDR2 SVGAGI.

This rearrangement joins TRBV7-9 to TRBJ2-5, with 7 bases that match TRBD1. The V gene's germline CDR1 is SEHNR and CDR2 FQNEAQ (reference sequence). V shed 4 bases, J shed 2 bases, and the junction held 4 bases outside the gene matches. The CDR3 runs to 14 residues. Written as DNA, the CDR3 is TGTGCCAGCAGCTGGGGACAGCTTCAAGAGACCCAGTACTTC. Its translation: CASSWGQLQETQYF.

In its sample, this clonotype was seen a few times. The chain carries TRBV20-1 and TRBJ2-7; D gene ambiguous. CDR1 and CDR2 (germline): DFQATT, SNEGSKA (reference sequence). V lost 6 bases and J lost 3, with 24 bases in between. There are 16 residues in the CDR3. The CDR3, as DNA: TGCAGTGCCGGCCGACCGCGGTCGGAGTCTTACTACGAGCAGTACTTC. Protein: CSAGRPRSESYYEQYF.

This clonotype has a count of ten or more. CDR3 loop: CASSPGQNYNEQFF. CDR3 sequence (DNA): TGCGCCAGCAGCCCGGGACAGAACTACAATGAGCAGTTCTTC. This chain uses TRBV5-1 with TRBJ2-1; 7 bases align to TRBD1. V lost 4 bases, J lost 3 bases, and 4 bases stayed unmatched. This CDR3 is 14 amino acids long. Germline CDR1 SGHRS, CDR2 YFSETQ.

Many counts were recorded for this clonotype. The chain has TRBV20-1 and TRBJ2-3; the D gene is possibly TRBD1 (6 bases). The length of the CDR3 is 14 residues. CDR1 is DFQATT, CDR2 SNEGSKA, per germline (reference sequence). Trimming removed 3 bases from V and 1 base from J, with 11 bases in between. CDR3 coding DNA: TGCAGTGCTAGTGAGGGGGTGGGCACAGATACGCAGTATTTT. Protein product: CSASEGVGTDTQYF.

The J gene is TRBJ2-7, the V gene TRBV7-2; TRBD1 is a possible D gene (6 bases). The germline gives CDR1 SGHTA, CDR2 FQGNSA. The CDR3 has 12 residues. The ends were cut back, 9 bases at V and 6 bases at J, with 15 bases in the middle. CDR3 sequence reads: CASSGDPGEQYV. The DNA for the CDR3 is TGTGCCAGTTCAGGGGACCCGGGCGAGCAGTACGTC.

This clonotype was seen a handful of times. The chain is built from TRBV20-1 and TRBJ1-2; TRBD1 matches at 10 bases. J was trimmed by 5 bases and V by 6 bases; bases with no gene match: 6. The CDR3 consists of 13 residues. Germline CDR1 is DFQATT and CDR2 is SNEGSKA (reference sequence). The CDR3 sequence is CSAHPGQGYGYTF. The CDR3 coding sequence is TGCAGTGCGCATCCGGGACAGGGGTATGGCTACACCTTC.